This is a list of T cell receptor beta chains from one sample in a study of blood T cell repertoires in COVID-19. TCRdb's copy holds only in-frame clones and misses some; the assay was immunoSEQ multiplex PCR. The profile shows hundreds of thousands of clones, about 85% of them singletons. Sequenced sample: peripheral blood. All receptors come from a woman aged 18-29 years who had recovered from COVID-19. Both conserved end residues are part of each CDR3. A D gene is named only where the DNA matches it firmly. The size of a clone is reported for some rows only, either as once, few or many, or as a class for expanded clones.

size: -; J: TRBJ2-7; V: TRBV19; D: -; DNA: TGTGCCAGTAGGAAACAGGGGACTTATTCCTACGAGCAGTACTTC; CDR3: CASRKQGTYSYEQYF
size: -; J: TRBJ2-7; V: TRBV5-6; D: -; DNA: TGTGCCAGCAGCGTCGACAGGAGATGGGACGAGCAGTACTTC; CDR3: CASSVDRRWDEQYF
size: -; J: TRBJ1-2; V: TRBV19; D: -; DNA: TGTGCCAGCACAGGAGACTATGGCTACACCTTC; CDR3: CASTGDYGYTF
size: -; J: TRBJ1-3; V: TRBV3-1/TRBV3-2; D: -; DNA: TGTGCCAGCAGCCAGAGAGCAACTGGAAACACCATATATTTT; CDR3: CASSQRATGNTIYF
size: once; J: TRBJ2-7; V: TRBV25-1; D: -; DNA: TGTGCCAGCAGTGAATCGGAACAGAGCTACGAGCAGTACTTC; CDR3: CASSESEQSYEQYF
size: -; J: TRBJ1-2; V: TRBV29-1; D: TRBD1; DNA: TGCAGCGTTGAGCAGGGGGACTATGGCTACACCTTC; CDR3: CSVEQGDYGYTF
size: -; J: TRBJ2-7; V: TRBV4-1; D: TRBD2; DNA: TGCGCCAGCAGCCAGCAGACTAGCGGGAGGTACGAGCAGTACTTC; CDR3: CASSQQTSGRYEQYF
size: -; J: TRBJ2-7; V: TRBV18; D: -; DNA: TGTGCCAGCTCACCACCGGCACGGGTCTACGAGCAGTACTTC; CDR3: CASSPPARVYEQYF
size: -; J: TRBJ1-5; V: TRBV6-5; D: -; DNA: TGTGCCAGCAGCCGACGACAGGGCAATCAGCCCCAGCATTTT; CDR3: CASSRRQGNQPQHF
size: -; J: TRBJ1-5; V: TRBV30; D: -; DNA: TGTGCCTGGAGTGTATTAGCGGGTCAGCCCCAGCATTTT; CDR3: CAWSVLAGQPQHF
size: -; J: TRBJ2-2; V: TRBV19; D: -; DNA: TGTGCCAGTAGTATTTTCTACGCGAACACCGGGGAGCTGTTTTTT; CDR3: CASSIFYANTGELFF
size: -; J: TRBJ2-1; V: TRBV27; D: TRBD1; DNA: TGTGCCAGCAGCCACCCGCTTCTTACGGGACAGGGATTCAATGAGCAGTTCTTC; CDR3: CASSHPLLTGQGFNEQFF
size: -; J: TRBJ2-3; V: TRBV13; D: TRBD2; DNA: TGTGCCAGCAGGCCTACTAGCGGGATGGTAGATACGCAGTATTTT; CDR3: CASRPTSGMVDTQYF
size: -; J: TRBJ2-7; V: TRBV28; D: TRBD2; DNA: TGTGCCAGCAGCTCTAGCGGGGGGAGCCCTTACGAGCAGTACTTC; CDR3: CASSSSGGSPYEQYF
size: -; J: TRBJ2-7; V: TRBV27; D: TRBD2; DNA: TGTGCCAGCAGTCCCCTTAGCGGGAGAGTCTACGAGCAGTACTTC; CDR3: CASSPLSGRVYEQYF